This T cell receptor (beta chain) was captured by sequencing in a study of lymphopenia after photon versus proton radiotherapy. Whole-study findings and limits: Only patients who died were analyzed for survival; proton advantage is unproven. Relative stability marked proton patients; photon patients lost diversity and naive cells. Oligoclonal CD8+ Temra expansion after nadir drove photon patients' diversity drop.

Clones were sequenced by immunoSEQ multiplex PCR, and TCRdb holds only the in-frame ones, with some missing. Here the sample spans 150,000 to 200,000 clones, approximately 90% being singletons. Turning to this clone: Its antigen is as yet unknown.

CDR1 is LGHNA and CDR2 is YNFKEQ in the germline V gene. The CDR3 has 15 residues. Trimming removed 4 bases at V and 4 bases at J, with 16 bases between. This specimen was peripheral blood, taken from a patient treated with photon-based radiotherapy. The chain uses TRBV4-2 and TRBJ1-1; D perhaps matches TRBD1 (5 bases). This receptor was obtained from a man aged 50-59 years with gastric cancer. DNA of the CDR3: TGTGCCAGCAGCCCGGGGGAGGGAAGGGGCACTGAAGCTTTCTTT. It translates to CASSPGEGRGTEAFF.